What follows are 30 T cell receptor beta chains derived from one specimen sequenced in a study of CD8 T cells in Susac syndrome. Random hexamers were used to reverse transcribe the RNA input (about 0.5 to 1 ug). Each CDR3 protein is one row after TCRdb ran MiXCR on the immunoSEQ multiplex PCR reads. The sample contains roughly 200,000 distinct CDR3 sequences, around 94% of which appear only once. Sequenced input: CD4+ T cells from PBMCs. The receptors were gathered from a human donor with Susac syndrome.

This clonotype was counted a few times. The chain uses TRBV12-3 or TRBV12-4 and TRBJ2-7, with 10 nucleotides matching TRBD1. V shed 5 bases and J 0 bases; nucleotides not matched to a gene: 7. This CDR3 spans 16 amino acids. The CDR3 sequence: CASSPRDRGTSYEQYF. The CDR3 DNA reads as TGTGCCAGCAGTCCCCGGGACAGGGGTACCTCCTACGAGCAGTACTTC.

The rearrangement uses TRBV25-1 and TRBJ1-4; D not certain. V shed 6 bases and J shed 0 bases, with 8 bases lying between them. The germline V gene encodes CDR1 MGHDK and CDR2 SYGVNS. The CDR3 is made up of 14 amino acids. The CDR3 DNA reads TGTGCCAGCAGCAACGTTGCAACTAATGAAAAACTGTTTTTT. Encoded protein: CASSNVATNEKLFF.

The V and J genes are TRBV12-3 or TRBV12-4 and TRBJ2-3; 8 nucleotides line up with TRBD2. The V segment lost 3 bases and the J segment 2 bases; nucleotides outside the gene matches: 4. The CDR3 spans 15 residues. CDR3 sequence reads: CASSFEAGVTDTQYF. For the CDR3, the DNA is TGTGCCAGCAGTTTTGAAGCGGGGGTCACAGATACGCAGTATTTT.

This rearrangement joins TRBV4-2 to TRBJ2-7; unclear D gene. This CDR3 spans 15 amino acids. Germline lookup yields CDR1 LGHNA and CDR2 YNFKEQ. Trimming pared 0 bases from V and 3 bases from J, leaving 12 bases between. The CDR3, as DNA: TGTGCCAGCAGCCAAGAAGGCAGGCCGGACTACGAGCAGTACTTC. Translated: CASSQEGRPDYEQYF.

As to this clonotype: The junction differs from germline at one of its ends, possibly a read error. The rearrangement uses TRBV29-1 and TRBJ1-2; 7 positions agree with TRBD1. In germline, CDR1 is SQVTM, CDR2 ANQGSEA. The CDR3 has 18 residues. CDR3 protein: CSVEVPGFPTGPNYGHTF. The CDR3, as DNA: TGCAGCGTTGAAGTACCAGGGTTCCCGACAGGGCCCAACTATGGCCACACCTTC.

The J gene is TRBJ1-2, the V gene TRBV7-3, with TRBD1 matching over 7 bases. Losses at the gene ends were 4 bases for V and 7 bases for J; bases not matched to a gene: 6. The germline V gene has CDR1 SGHTA and CDR2 FQGTGA. This CDR3 is built from 13 residues. In DNA, the CDR3 is TGTGCCAGCAGCTCAGACAGGGTTGGTGGCTACACCTTC. It is translated as CASSSDRVGGYTF. Full variable domain (remainder filled in from reference TRBV7-3 and TRBJ1-2): GAGVSQTPSNKVTEKGKYVELRCDPISGHTALYWYRQSLGQGPEFLIYFQGTGAADDSGLPNDRFFAVRPEGSVSTLKIQRTERGDSAVYLCASSSDRVGGYTFGSGTRLTVV.

This chain links TRBV3-1 with TRBJ2-7; no reliable D call. This CDR3 comprises 13 residues. The V end was cut by 1 base, the J end by 3 bases, with 7 bases between. Germline V gives CDR1 LGHDT, CDR2 YNNKEL (reference sequence). CDR3 region: CASSQVFGYEQYF. The CDR3 DNA reads as TGTGCCAGCAGCCAAGTTTTCGGCTACGAGCAGTACTTC.

V and J are TRBV5-4 and TRBJ1-4; D ambiguous. The CDR3 is 15 amino acids. Trimming stripped 1 base from V and 5 bases from J, with 12 bases between. Germline-derived CDR1 and CDR2 are SGHNT and YYREEE (reference sequence). The CDR3 DNA is TGTGCCAGCAGCTTGAAGGACGGAACGAATGAAAAACTGTTTTTT. As protein: CASSLKDGTNEKLFF.

The chain carries TRBV12-3 or TRBV12-4 and TRBJ1-2, with a weak D call TRBD1 (6 bases). The V end was cut by 3 bases, the J end by 4 bases, with 9 bases between. The CDR3 runs 13 residues. CDR3 amino acids: CASSFQDSYGYTF. CDR3 nucleotides: TGTGCCAGCAGTTTTCAGGACAGCTATGGCTACACCTTC.

This chain uses TRBV7-9 with TRBJ2-7, with TRBD1 matching 8 bases. This CDR3 spans 15 amino acids. V gave up 5 bases and J gave up 5 bases; unmatched junction bases: 11. Per germline, CDR1 SEHNR and CDR2 FQNEAQ (reference sequence). CDR3 DNA: TGTGCCAGCAGCCCTCGGGGACAGGAGGCTAACGAGCAGTACTTC. Translating it yields CASSPRGQEANEQYF.

The rearrangement uses TRBV9 and TRBJ2-7, with 9 bases fitting TRBD2. The germline V gene encodes CDR1 SGDLS and CDR2 YYNGEE. CDR3 length equals 18 residues. V gave up 0 bases and J gave up 3 bases; unmatched junction bases: 13. The CDR3: CASSVGVQRGAVGYEQYF. The CDR3 coding sequence is TGTGCCAGCAGCGTAGGAGTCCAGCGGGGGGCCGTCGGCTACGAGCAGTACTTC.

This rearrangement joins TRBV6-6 to TRBJ1-5; the D gene is possibly TRBD1 (5 bases). Germline V gene sequence: CDR1 MNHNY, CDR2 SVGAGI (reference sequence). The CDR3 has 13 residues. Trimming took 7 bases from V and 7 from J, leaving 14 bases between them. CDR3 nucleotides: TGTGCCAGCAATCTTAACGGGGACCAGCCCCAGCATTTT. Residues: CASNLNGDQPQHF.

V is TRBV2 and J is TRBJ2-7, with D maybe TRBD1 (5 bases). This CDR3 contains 14 residues. V gave up 4 bases and J gave up 3 bases, with 13 bases separating them. The V gene's germline CDR1 is SNHLY and CDR2 FYNNEI. Written as DNA, the CDR3 is TGTGCCAGCAGTGGGGGCGGAACCGGCTACGAGCAGTACTTC. Residues: CASSGGGTGYEQYF.

The chain has TRBV5-6 and TRBJ1-1; D gene ambiguous. The CDR3 is 12 amino acids. V lost 4 bases, J lost 7 bases, and 11 bases lay in between. The germline CDR1 and CDR2 sequences are SGHDT and YYEEEE. CDR3 sequence reads: CASSGGRVEAFF. The CDR3 DNA reads TGTGCCAGCAGCGGAGGTCGTGTTGAAGCTTTCTTT.

This clonotype occurred a few times. This chain joins TRBV9 and TRBJ2-1, with TRBD1 identical over 7 bases. After removal of 2 bases from V and 0 bases from J, the junction contained 2 bases not matched to a gene. The CDR3 spans 15 residues. Germline-derived CDR1 and CDR2 are SGDLS and YYNGEE. The CDR3 is CASSVGQNSYNEQFF. As DNA, the CDR3 is TGTGCCAGCAGCGTGGGACAGAACTCCTACAATGAGCAGTTCTTC.

CDR3: CASSFHRQALEQYF. In DNA form, the CDR3 reads TGTGCCAGCAGCTTCCACCGACAGGCTCTCGAGCAGTACTTC. The V gene is TRBV7-9, the J gene TRBJ2-7, with a possible D match to TRBD1 (6 bases). V lost 3 bases, J lost 6 bases, and 15 bases lay in between. The CDR3 runs to 14 residues. CDR1 and CDR2 from the germline V gene are SEHNR and FQNEAQ (reference sequence).

This chain connects TRBV12-3 or TRBV12-4 to TRBJ1-2; no clear D gene. This CDR3 is 14 amino acids long. V lost 1 base and J lost 4, with 10 bases in between. Here the CDR3 reads CASSLEPGPYGYTF. CDR3 nucleotides: TGTGCCAGCAGTTTAGAACCGGGTCCCTATGGCTACACCTTC.

This chain joins TRBV10-3 and TRBJ1-1, with a tentative D call TRBD1 (6 bases). The V and J ends lost 10 bases and 2 bases respectively, with 14 bases between them. The CDR3 has 13 amino acids. The germline V gene encodes CDR1 ENHRY and CDR2 SYGVKD. The CDR3 DNA is TGTGCCACCGATCAGGGGATTAACACTGAAGCTTTCTTT. Its protein product is CATDQGINTEAFF.

The chain carries TRBV12-3 or TRBV12-4 and TRBJ2-4; the D is unclear. The CDR3 consists of 15 residues. V shed 3 bases and J shed 0 bases, with 9 bases lying between them. This CDR3 reads CASSFGSLAKNIQYF. Written as DNA, the CDR3 is TGTGCCAGCAGTTTTGGCAGTCTAGCCAAAAACATTCAGTACTTC.

This rearrangement joins TRBV12-3 or TRBV12-4 to TRBJ2-4, with TRBD1 identical over 9 bases. The CDR3 sequence is 15 residues long. V lost 6 bases to trimming and J lost 8 bases; unmatched junction nucleotides: 11. The CDR3 bases are TGTGCCAGCAGCCCCTCATGGACAGGGGCCCACATTCAGTACTTC. Its translation is CASSPSWTGAHIQYF.

The chain combines TRBV7-9 with TRBJ2-1; TRBD1 or TRBD2 may be the D gene (5 bases each). Trimming cost V 4 bases and J 5 bases, with 9 bases left between them. CDR1 SEHNR and CDR2 FQNEAQ come from the germline V gene (reference sequence). CDR3 length equals 13 residues. CDR3 coding DNA: TGTGCCAGCAGCTCCCGAGGGGACAATGAGCAGTTCTTC. The encoded protein is CASSSRGDNEQFF.

The J gene is TRBJ1-5, the V gene TRBV14; D is undetermined. CDR1 SGHDN and CDR2 FVKESK come from the germline V gene. The CDR3 length is 13 residues. V lost 2 bases and J lost 5, with 7 bases in between. Here the CDR3 reads CASSQTEDQPQHF. The CDR3 DNA sequence: TGTGCCAGCAGCCAAACAGAGGATCAGCCCCAGCATTTT.

This chain connects TRBV4-1 to TRBJ2-6, with D possibly matching TRBD1 (6 bases). V dropped 4 bases and J dropped 0 bases, with 22 bases sitting between them. The CDR3 is 20 residues long. Germline V gene lookup returns CDR1 MGHRA and CDR2 YSYEKL. CDR3 bases: TGCGCCAGCAGCCCCAGGGGAACCGATAACCCCGACTCTGGGGCCAACGTCCTGACTTTC. Its protein product is CASSPRGTDNPDSGANVLTF.

The rearrangement links TRBV29-1 to TRBJ1-3, with 11 bases identical to TRBD1. With V trimmed by 7 bases and J by 1 base, 6 bases remained unmatched. Germline V gene sequence: CDR1 SQVTM, CDR2 ANQGSEA. The CDR3 contains 15 residues. The CDR3 here is CSAGQGAKSGNTIYF. CDR3 bases: TGCAGCGCTGGACAGGGGGCAAAGTCTGGAAACACCATATATTTT.

The J gene is TRBJ2-3, the V gene TRBV20-1; 9 bases fit TRBD1. The CDR3 covers 14 residues. Trimming at V came to 6 bases and at J to 5 bases, leaving 9 bases not matched to a gene. Germline values: CDR1 DFQATT, CDR2 SNEGSKA (reference sequence). For the CDR3, the DNA is TGCAGTGCCAACGGACAGGGGCGAGGAGATACGCAGTATTTT. This sequence encodes CSANGQGRGDTQYF.

This chain uses TRBV7-2 with TRBJ2-3; D unresolved. The CDR3 has 13 residues. The V end lost 5 bases, the J end lost 10 bases, and 16 bases lay between the germline ends. From germline, CDR1 is SGHTA and CDR2 FQGNSA. The CDR3 spells CASSDPAAPSQYF. CDR3 nucleotides: TGTGCCAGCAGCGACCCCGCAGCCCCATCGCAGTATTTT.

The gene calls are TRBV12-3 or TRBV12-4 and TRBJ2-5; D is undetermined. V shed 6 bases and J shed 3 bases, with 11 bases lying between them. The CDR3 runs to 13 residues. The CDR3 sequence: CASSLRMEETQYF. Written as DNA, the CDR3 is TGTGCCAGCAGCCTCCGGATGGAAGAGACCCAGTACTTC.

The gene calls are TRBV18 and TRBJ1-1; no clear D. Looked up from germline, CDR1 is KGHSH and CDR2 is LQKENI. This CDR3 region has 15 residues. The ends were cut back, 2 bases at V and 4 bases at J, with 14 bases in the middle. CDR3: CASSPVLRAGTEAFF. In DNA form, the CDR3 reads TGTGCCAGCTCACCAGTCCTTCGGGCCGGCACTGAAGCTTTCTTT.

CDR3 amino acids: CASSLRLAPDTQYF. The CDR3 region has the DNA TGTGCCAGCTCACTCCGACTAGCGCCAGATACGCAGTATTTT. The chain employs TRBV18 and TRBJ2-3, with 8 bases fitting TRBD2. V lost 4 bases to trimming and J lost 4 bases; unmatched junction nucleotides: 4. The CDR3 loop spans 14 amino acids. Per germline, CDR1 KGHSH and CDR2 LQKENI.

This sequence joins TRBV4-1 and TRBJ1-5; 9 nucleotides align to TRBD1. Germline V gene lookup returns CDR1 MGHRA and CDR2 YSYEKL. The length of the CDR3 is 15 residues. Losses at the gene ends were 4 bases for V and 6 bases for J; bases not matched to a gene: 7. The CDR3 DNA reads TGCGCCAGCAGCCTACAGGGGGCCGGTAGTCAGCCCCAGCATTTT. Its protein is CASSLQGAGSQPQHF.